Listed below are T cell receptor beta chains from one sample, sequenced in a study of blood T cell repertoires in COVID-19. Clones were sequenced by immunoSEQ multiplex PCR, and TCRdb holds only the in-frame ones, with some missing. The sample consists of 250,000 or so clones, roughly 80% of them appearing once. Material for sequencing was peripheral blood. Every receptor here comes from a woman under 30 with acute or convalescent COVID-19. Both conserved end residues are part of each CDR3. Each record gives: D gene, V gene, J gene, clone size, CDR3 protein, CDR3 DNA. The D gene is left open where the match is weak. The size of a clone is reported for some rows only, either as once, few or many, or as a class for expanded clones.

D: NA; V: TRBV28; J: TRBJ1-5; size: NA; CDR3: CASSLRQVPNQPQHF; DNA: TGTGCCAGCAGTCTTCGACAGGTCCCCAATCAGCCCCAGCATTTT
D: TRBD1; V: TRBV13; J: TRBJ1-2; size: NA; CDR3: CASSEYRGATYGYTF; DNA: TGTGCCAGCAGCGAGTACAGGGGAGCGACTTATGGCTACACCTTC
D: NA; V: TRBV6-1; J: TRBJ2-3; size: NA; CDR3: CASSDNHQRGTDTQYF; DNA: TGTGCCAGCAGTGACAATCACCAGCGGGGCACAGATACGCAGTATTTT
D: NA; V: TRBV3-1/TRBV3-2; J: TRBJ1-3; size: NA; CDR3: CASSQDAGGNTIYF; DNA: TGTGCCAGCAGCCAAGATGCAGGGGGAAACACCATATATTTT
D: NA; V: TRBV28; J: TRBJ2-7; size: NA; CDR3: CASSTIPPSLNEQYF; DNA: TGTGCCAGCAGTACGATCCCCCCTTCCCTAAACGAGCAGTACTTC
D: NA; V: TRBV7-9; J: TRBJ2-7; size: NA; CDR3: CASSSDFSYEQYF; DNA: TGTGCCAGCAGCTCCGACTTTTCCTACGAGCAGTACTTC
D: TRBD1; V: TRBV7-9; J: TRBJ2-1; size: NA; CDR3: CASSQGQGKTYNEQFF; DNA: TGTGCCAGCAGCCAGGGACAGGGGAAAACCTACAATGAGCAGTTCTTC
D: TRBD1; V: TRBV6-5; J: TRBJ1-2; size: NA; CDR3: CASSYSRQGNYGYTF; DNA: TGTGCCAGCAGTTACTCGAGACAGGGAAACTATGGCTACACCTTC
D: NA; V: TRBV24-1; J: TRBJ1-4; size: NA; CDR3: CATRDPKAGGTGNEKLFF; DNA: TGTGCCACCAGAGACCCTAAAGCGGGGGGTACTGGTAATGAAAAACTGTTTTTT
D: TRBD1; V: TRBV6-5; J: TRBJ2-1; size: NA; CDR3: CASSYSRDRGLSEQFF; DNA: TGTGCCAGCAGTTACTCCCGGGACAGGGGGTTAAGTGAGCAGTTCTTC
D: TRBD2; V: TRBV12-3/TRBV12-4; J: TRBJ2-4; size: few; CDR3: CASSYTGTSGMYF; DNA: TGTGCCAGCAGTTATACCGGGACTAGCGGGATGTACTTC
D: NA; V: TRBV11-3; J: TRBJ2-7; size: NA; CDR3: CASSLDRISSYEQYF; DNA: TGTGCCAGCAGCTTAGACAGGATCTCCTCCTACGAGCAGTACTTC
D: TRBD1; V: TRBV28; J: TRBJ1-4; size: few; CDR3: CASSPGGQGGEKLFF; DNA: TGTGCCAGCAGTCCGGGGGGACAGGGTGGTGAAAAACTGTTTTTT
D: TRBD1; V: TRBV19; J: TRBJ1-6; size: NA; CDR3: CASSLTSGTGNSPLHF; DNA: TGTGCCAGTAGTCTCACCTCCGGGACAGGAAATTCACCCCTCCACTTT
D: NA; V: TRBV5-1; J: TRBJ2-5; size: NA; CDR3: CASSPEQETQYF; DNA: TGCGCCAGCAGCCCAGAACAAGAGACCCAGTACTTC
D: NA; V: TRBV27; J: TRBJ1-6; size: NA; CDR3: CASSFSTGWNSPLHF; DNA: TGTGCCAGCAGTTTTTCGACGGGGTGGAATTCACCCCTCCACTTT
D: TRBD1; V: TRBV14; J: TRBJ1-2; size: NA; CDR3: CASSLGTEPYGYTF; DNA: TGTGCCAGCAGCCTCGGGACAGAGCCCTATGGCTACACCTTC
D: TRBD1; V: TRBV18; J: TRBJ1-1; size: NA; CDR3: CASSPRAGGVINTEAFF; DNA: TGTGCCAGCTCACCAAGGGCAGGGGGAGTGATAAACACTGAAGCTTTCTTT
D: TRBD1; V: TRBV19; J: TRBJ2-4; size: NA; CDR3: CASRDRVRGRNIQYF; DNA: TGTGCCAGTAGGGACAGGGTGAGGGGACGAAACATTCAGTACTTC
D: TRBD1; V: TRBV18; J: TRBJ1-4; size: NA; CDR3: CASSGDRAEKLFF; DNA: TGTGCCAGCTCCGGGGACAGGGCTGAAAAACTGTTTTTT
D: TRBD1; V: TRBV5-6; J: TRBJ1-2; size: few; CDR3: CASSTRDSYGYTF; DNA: TGTGCCAGCAGCACCCGGGACAGCTATGGCTACACCTTC
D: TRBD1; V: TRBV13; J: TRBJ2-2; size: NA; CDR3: CASTRGTDTGELFF; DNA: TGTGCCAGCACCAGGGGGACGGACACCGGGGAGCTGTTTTTT
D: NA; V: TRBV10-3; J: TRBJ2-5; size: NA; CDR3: CAISESTRGTFQETQYF; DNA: TGTGCCATCAGTGAGTCGACCCGCGGCACCTTCCAAGAGACCCAGTACTTC
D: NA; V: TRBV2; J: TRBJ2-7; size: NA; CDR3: CASSRPPDRLSSYEQYF; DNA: TGTGCCAGCAGCCGACCCCCCGACAGGCTGAGCTCCTACGAGCAGTACTTC
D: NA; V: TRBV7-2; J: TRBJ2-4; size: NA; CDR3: CASSLAPSRLSIQYF; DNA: TGTGCCAGCAGCTTAGCTCCTAGCCGTCTTAGCATTCAGTACTTC
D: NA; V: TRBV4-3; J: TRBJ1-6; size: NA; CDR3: CASTMVGGAGGNSPLHF; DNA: TGCGCCAGCACCATGGTGGGTGGCGCCGGGGGGAATTCACCCCTCCACTTT